This T cell receptor beta chain is drawn from a study of blood T cell repertoires in COVID-19 (dated by TCRdb to 2018 to 2020). Study-wide context: Collaborator samples came from the United States, Italy and Spain and covered acute and convalescent phases of COVID-19. The prospective study material was composed of cDNA or gDNA derived from T cells, B-cell-depleted T cells, or PBMCs. Deeply sampled blood TCRbeta repertoires from subjects exposed to, actively infected with, or recovered from COVID-19 were included in the dataset. The repertoires were made available in a free public database intended to serve as a resource for research on the immune response to SARS-CoV-2. The samples were drawn from two sources: the first 160 participants of the ongoing ImmuneRACE study, and 1,000 to 1,500 subjects contributed by 6 global collaborators. Sample metadata almost always included a de-identified subject ID, COVID-19 status, age in years and sex. Where HLA class I and class II types were available, the types were taken from metadata supplied by the sample provider, not from assay-based typing.

TCRbeta CDR3 regions were amplified from genomic DNA using the immunoSEQ Assay, a bias-controlled multiplex PCR. The published analysis was carried out like this. The number of nucleated cells in each sample was estimated by amplification of reference gene primers within the assay. To quantify the absolute abundance of each unique TCRbeta CDR3 rearrangement, sequence reads were collapsed and filtered. For each sample, productive Simpson clonality was calculated by taking the square root of Simpson's diversity index across productive rearrangements. TCRdb retrieved this table from immuneACCESS and kept in-frame rearrangements only. Not all clones are present; in checked studies, unresolved V genes account for under half, and no reason is known for the remainder. V, J and clone size derive from that table, while D and trimming were established from the DNA sequence. Recorded for this sample are 250,000 to 300,000 clones; roughly 86% of them occurred a single time. The ten largest clones capture over 9% of the sample.

Broader findings and caveats from the paper: The amount of clinical and demographic metadata varied by source and participant and was provided uncurated.

This clone occurred a few times. The antigen it recognizes is unknown. No base-level quality is on record; no much larger clone is a single base apart. Unmatched junction bases come to 4, with V trimmed by 3 bases and J by 3 bases. Spanning cysteine to phenylalanine, the CDR3 consists of 16 amino acids. Left in the record is the CDR3 DNA by itself, 48 bases read in frame from the first base. For CDR1 and CDR2, the germline V gene (reference sequence) lists DFQATT and SNEGSKA. In Seattle, one collaborating source enrolled patients while the infection was active and tracked those patients longitudinally over the course of disease. Collaborating institutions collected whole blood in K2EDTA tubes following their own protocols. Collaborator samples were shipped for TCRbeta analysis as frozen whole blood, isolated PBMCs, or DNA extracted from either sample type.

The sequencing sample was made of peripheral blood. The chain was built from TRBV20-1 and TRBJ2-2; 13 middle bases align to TRBD2. The TCR sequence derives from a woman in her twenties or thirties with COVID-19, enrolled during active disease. The nucleotide sequence reads as follows: TGCAGTGCTAGTAGACTAGCGGGAGGAGACACCGGGGAGCTGTTTTTT. Translated, it reads CSASRLAGGDTGELFF.